The clone carrying this TCR beta chain has just a few counts. This specimen comes from a study of response to subunit inactivated influenza vaccine. TCRdb re-derived calls from the RT-PCR reads in MiXCR, one entry per CDR3 protein. The sample has around 520,000 distinct CDR3 sequences, approximately 24% seen once; the top ten hold approximately 2%. The TCR originated in a man aged 50 to 60 who received an inactivated influenza vaccine. The sequencing used CD4+ T cells sorted from PBMCs, collected about 5 days after vaccination.

The CDR3 region has the DNA TGTGCCAGCAGCTTAGTTCCCAACGAAGGGCCCTACGAGCAGTACTTC. This translates into CASSLVPNEGPYEQYF. The chain carries TRBV7-9 and TRBJ2-7; D ambiguous. Per the germline V gene, CDR1 is SEHNR and CDR2 is FQNEAQ (reference sequence). Trimming removed 1 base at V and 2 bases at J, with 15 bases between. The CDR3 runs 16 residues. The full variable domain, rest sourced from reference TRBV7-9 and TRBJ2-7, is DTGVSQNPRHKITKRGQNVTFRCDPISEHNRLYWYRQTLGQGPEFLTYFQNEAQLEKSRLLSDRFSAERPKGSFSTLEIQRTEQGDSAMYLCASSLVPNEGPYEQYFGPGTRLTVT.